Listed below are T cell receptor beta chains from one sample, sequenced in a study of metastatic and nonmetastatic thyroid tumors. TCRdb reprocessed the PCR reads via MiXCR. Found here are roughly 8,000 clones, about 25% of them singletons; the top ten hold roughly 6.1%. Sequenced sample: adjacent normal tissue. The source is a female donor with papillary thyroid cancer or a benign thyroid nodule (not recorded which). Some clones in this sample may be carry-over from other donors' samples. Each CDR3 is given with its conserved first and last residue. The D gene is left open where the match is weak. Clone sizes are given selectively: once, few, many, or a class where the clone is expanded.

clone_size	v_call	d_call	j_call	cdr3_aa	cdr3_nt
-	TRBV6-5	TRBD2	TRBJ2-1	CATLAGLSSYNEQFF	TGTGCCACATTAGCGGGCCTGAGCTCCTACAATGAGCAGTTCTTC
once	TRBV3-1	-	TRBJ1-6	CASSQGADSPLHF	TGTGCCAGCAGCCAGGGTGCGGATTCACCCCTCCACTTT
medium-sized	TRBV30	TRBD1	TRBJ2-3	CAWTGGIRTDTQYF	TGTGCCTGGACAGGGGGCATCCGCACAGATACGCAGTATTTT
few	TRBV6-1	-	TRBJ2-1	CASSESRFDEQFF	TGTGCCAGCAGTGAAAGCCGCTTTGATGAGCAGTTCTTC
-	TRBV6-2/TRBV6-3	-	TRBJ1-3	CASSYESGASGNTIYF	TGTGCCAGCAGTTACGAATCGGGGGCTTCTGGAAACACCATATATTTT
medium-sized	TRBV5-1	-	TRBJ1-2	CASSAGPPWGYTF	TGCGCCAGCAGCGCAGGGCCCCCCTGGGGCTACACCTTC
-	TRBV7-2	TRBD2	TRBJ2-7	CASSLAGGYEQYF	TGTGCCAGCAGCTTAGCGGGGGGGTACGAGCAGTACTTC
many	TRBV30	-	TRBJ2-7	CAWSLGSDYEQYF	TGTGCCTGGAGTCTTGGATCTGACTACGAGCAGTACTTC
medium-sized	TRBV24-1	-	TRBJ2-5	CATSDFLGTEETQYF	TGTGCCACCAGTGATTTTCTGGGTACAGAAGAGACCCAGTACTTC
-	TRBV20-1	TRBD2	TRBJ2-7	CSAGTSGGSGSYEQYF	TGCAGTGCTGGGACTAGCGGGGGGTCCGGATCCTACGAGCAGTACTTC
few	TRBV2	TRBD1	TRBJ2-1	CASSPSQGVDEQFF	TGTGCCAGCAGCCCGAGCCAGGGGGTGGATGAGCAGTTCTTC
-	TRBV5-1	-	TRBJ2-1	CASSLGISIGGNEQFF	TGCGCCAGCAGCTTGGGCATATCTATAGGGGGGAATGAGCAGTTCTTC
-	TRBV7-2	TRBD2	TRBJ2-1	CASSMSGGTSEQFF	TGTGCCAGCAGCATGTCCGGGGGGACCAGCGAGCAGTTCTTC
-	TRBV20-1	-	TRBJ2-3	CSARVTGTDTQYF	TGCAGTGCTAGAGTTACAGGAACAGATACGCAGTATTTT
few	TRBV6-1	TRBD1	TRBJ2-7	CASTHGTAPTEEQYF	TGTGCCAGCACTCATGGGACAGCTCCTACGGAGGAGCAGTACTTC
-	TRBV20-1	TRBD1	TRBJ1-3	CSASDYPGQGASGNTIYF	TGCAGTGCTAGCGACTATCCGGGACAGGGGGCGTCTGGAAACACCATATATTTT
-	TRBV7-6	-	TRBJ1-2	CASTSRTGNYGYTF	TGTGCCAGCACCTCCCGGACGGGAAACTATGGCTACACCTTC
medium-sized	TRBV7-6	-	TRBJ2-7	CASSFEDFYEQYF	TGTGCCAGCAGCTTCGAGGACTTCTACGAGCAGTACTTC
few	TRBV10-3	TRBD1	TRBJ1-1	CAIRSPQGQEAFF	TGTGCCATCAGGAGCCCGCAGGGACAGGAAGCTTTCTTT
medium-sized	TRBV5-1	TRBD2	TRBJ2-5	CASSLGLAGEYQETQYF	TGCGCCAGCAGCTTGGGACTAGCGGGGGAGTACCAAGAGACCCAGTACTTC
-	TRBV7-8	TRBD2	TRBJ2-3	CASSFGIAGSTDTQYF	TGTGCCAGCAGCTTCGGTATAGCGGGTAGCACAGATACGCAGTATTTT
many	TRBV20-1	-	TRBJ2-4	CSASPLASKNIQYF	TGCAGTGCTAGTCCCCTAGCGAGCAAAAACATTCAGTACTTC
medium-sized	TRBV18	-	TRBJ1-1	CASSPPGWTEAFF	TGTGCCAGCTCACCACCTGGGTGGACTGAAGCTTTCTTT
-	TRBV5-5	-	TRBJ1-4	CASSTGVGRPSSNEKLFF	TGTGCCAGCAGCACCGGTGTGGGGAGGCCCTCCTCTAATGAAAAACTGTTTTTT
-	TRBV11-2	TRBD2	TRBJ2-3	CASSYQASGGETDTQYF	TGTGCCAGCAGCTACCAGGCTAGCGGGGGGGAAACAGATACGCAGTATTTT
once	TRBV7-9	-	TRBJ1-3	CASSTGQTGNTIYF	TGTGCCAGCAGCACTGGACAAACTGGAAACACCATATATTTT
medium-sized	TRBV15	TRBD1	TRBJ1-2	CATSRNPGTGVVGYTF	TGTGCCACCAGCAGAAACCCCGGGACAGGGGTTGTCGGCTACACCTTC
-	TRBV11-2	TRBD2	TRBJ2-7	CASSLDVAGVCYEQYF	TGTGCCAGCAGCTTAGATGTAGCGGGAGTGTGTTACGAGCAGTACTTC
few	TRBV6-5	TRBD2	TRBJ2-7	CASSYLTGGSSYEQYF	TGTGCCAGCAGTTATCTCACCGGCGGGAGCTCCTACGAGCAGTACTTC
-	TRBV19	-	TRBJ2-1	CASSIRDSSYNEQFF	TGTGCCAGTAGTATTCGGGATAGCTCCTACAATGAGCAGTTCTTC
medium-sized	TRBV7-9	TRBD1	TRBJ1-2	CASSFGTGRYGYTF	TGTGCCAGCAGCTTCGGGACAGGGCGCTATGGCTACACCTTC
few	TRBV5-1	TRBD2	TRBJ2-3	CASKPDPGFAGGGTDTQYF	TGCGCCAGCAAACCAGACCCGGGTTTTGCGGGAGGTGGCACAGATACGCAGTATTTT
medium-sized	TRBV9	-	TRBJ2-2	CASTVGDTNAPEELFF	TGTGCCAGCACCGTCGGCGACACAAACGCCCCGGAGGAGCTGTTTTTT
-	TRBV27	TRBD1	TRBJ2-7	CASSSSGTGFYEQYF	TGTGCCAGTAGTTCTTCCGGGACAGGGTTCTACGAGCAGTACTTC
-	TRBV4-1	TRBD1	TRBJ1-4	CASSPGQTNEKLFF	TGCGCCAGCAGCCCGGGACAGACTAATGAAAAACTGTTTTTT
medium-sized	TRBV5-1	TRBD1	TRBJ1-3	CASSLGQGYGNTIYF	TGCGCCAGCAGCTTGGGACAGGGTTACGGAAACACCATATATTTT
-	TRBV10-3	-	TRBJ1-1	CAIGKSVANTEAFF	TGTGCCATCGGTAAATCGGTGGCGAACACTGAAGCTTTCTTT
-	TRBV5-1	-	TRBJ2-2	CASSLTGPNTGELFF	TGCGCCAGCAGCTTGACAGGGCCGAACACCGGGGAGCTGTTTTTT
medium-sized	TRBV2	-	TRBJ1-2	CASSSVGRSYGYTF	TGTGCCAGCAGCTCCGTCGGCCGTAGCTATGGCTACACCTTC
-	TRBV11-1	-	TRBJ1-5	CASSFPGLNQPQHF	TGTGCCAGCAGCTTTCCAGGGTTGAATCAGCCCCAGCATTTT
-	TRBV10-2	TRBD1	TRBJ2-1	CASCESGQSTYNEQFF	TGCGCGAGCTGTGAGTCGGGACAGAGTACGTACAATGAGCAGTTCTTC
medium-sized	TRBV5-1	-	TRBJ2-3	CASSLLMTPGSTDTQYF	TGCGCCAGCAGCTTGCTAATGACCCCGGGGAGCACAGATACGCAGTATTTT
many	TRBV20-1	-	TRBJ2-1	CSAPGTGQHNEQFF	TGCAGTGCTCCCGGGACTGGCCAACACAATGAGCAGTTCTTC
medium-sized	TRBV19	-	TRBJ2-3	CASSPQGGRDTQYF	TGTGCCAGTAGCCCTCAGGGGGGGAGAGATACGCAGTATTTT
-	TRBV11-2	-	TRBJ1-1	CASSFPRGEVNTEAFF	TGTGCCAGCAGCTTCCCCAGGGGCGAGGTGAACACTGAAGCTTTCTTT
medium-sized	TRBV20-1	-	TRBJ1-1	CSARQTMNTEAFF	TGCAGTGCGCGACAGACCATGAACACTGAAGCTTTCTTT
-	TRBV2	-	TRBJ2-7	CASRSGQGVDEQYF	TGTGCCAGCAGGTCCGGGCAGGGCGTGGACGAGCAGTACTTC
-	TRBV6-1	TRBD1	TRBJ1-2	CASSLQGQGAGGYTF	TGTGCCAGCAGTCTTCAGGGACAGGGGGCGGGAGGCTACACCTTC